These 14 T cell receptor beta chains share one sample of origin, sequenced in a study of blood T cell repertoires in COVID-19. Sequenced by immunoSEQ multiplex PCR; TCRdb stores in-frame clones only, minus some. The data contain about 78,000 clones, around 90% of them seen just once; the ten biggest clones take up 0.95% to 1.3%. Source material: peripheral blood. These receptors were collected from a woman in her forties or fifties in a cohort sampled during active COVID-19.

Concerning this clone: One end of the junction fails to match germline, which may point to a read error. The chain carries TRBV7-7 and TRBJ2-3; maybe TRBD1 (6 bases). CDR3 length: 14 residues. Germline V CDR1 and CDR2: SSHAT, FNYEAQ (reference sequence). For the CDR3, the DNA is TGTGCTAGCAGCCGAGGGGGTTCGGCAGATACGCAGTATTTT. It is translated as CASSRGGSADTQYF.

The rearrangement links TRBV19 to TRBJ1-5, with D uncertain. The CDR3 has 13 residues. Looked up from germline, CDR1 is LNHDA and CDR2 is SQIVND (reference sequence). The ends were cut back, 2 bases at V and 7 bases at J, with 9 bases in the middle. CDR3: CASSISSLQPQHF. The CDR3 coding sequence is TGTGCCAGTAGTATATCGAGTCTCCAGCCCCAGCATTTT.

The CDR3 nucleotides are TGTGCCAGTAGTATATCGCCTGGACAGGGGAGTACAGATACGCAGTATTTT. This translates into CASSISPGQGSTDTQYF. The chain employs TRBV19 and TRBJ2-3, with 9 nucleotides matching TRBD1. Germline CDR1 and CDR2: LNHDA and SQIVND (reference sequence). With 2 bases clipped from V and 3 bases from J, the junction kept 9 bases outside the gene matches. The length of the CDR3 is 17 residues. Looking up the rest from reference TRBV19 and TRBJ2-3 gives the full variable domain: DGGITQSPKYLFRKEGQNVTLSCEQNLNHDAMYWYRQDPGQGLRLIYYSQIVNDFQKGDIAEGYSVSREKKESFPLTVTSAQKNPTAFYLCASSISPGQGSTDTQYFGPGTRLTVL.

The CDR3 DNA reads TGCGCCAGCAGCTTGGGCGGAAGTCAAGAGACCCAGTACTTC. This translates into CASSLGGSQETQYF. The chain employs TRBV5-1 and TRBJ2-5; D is uncertain. The V gene lost 0 bases and the J gene lost 2 bases, with 8 bases spanning the gap. CDR3 length: 14 residues. Germline assignment: CDR1 SGHRS and CDR2 YFSETQ.

This rearrangement joins TRBV7-9 to TRBJ2-7; 7 bases are a match to TRBD1. The V gene's germline CDR1 is SEHNR and CDR2 FQNEAQ (reference sequence). The trim removed 3 bases at V and 3 bases at J, leaving 5 bases unmatched. This CDR3 has 14 residues. This CDR3 reads CASSFGQAIYEQYF. The CDR3 DNA sequence: TGTGCCAGCAGCTTTGGACAGGCCATCTACGAGCAGTACTTC.

The chain employs TRBV7-2 and TRBJ2-1; D call uncertain. Deletions cut 6 bases from V and 0 bases from J, with 9 bases between. The germline V gene has CDR1 SGHTA and CDR2 FQGNSA. CDR3 length: 14 amino acids. CDR3 amino acids: CASRSLSSYNEQFF. Written as DNA, the CDR3 is TGTGCCAGCAGGTCCCTTAGCTCCTACAATGAGCAGTTCTTC. Complete variable domain (other parts from reference TRBV7-2 and TRBJ2-1): GAGVSQSPSNKVTEKGKDVELRCDPISGHTALYWYRQSLGQGLEFLIYFQGNSAPDKSGLPSDRFSAERTGGSVSTLTIQRTQQEDSAVYLCASRSLSSYNEQFFGPGTRLTVL.

The chain uses TRBV29-1 and TRBJ2-1; 10 bases fit TRBD2. Germline CDR1 reads SQVTM; CDR2 reads ANQGSEA. The CDR3 covers 19 residues. The V gene end was trimmed by 3 bases and the J gene end by 3 bases; junction bases not matched to a gene: 17. DNA for the CDR3: TGCAGCGTTGATGGGGCTCTGGGGCTAGCGGGAGTAATCTACAATGAGCAGTTCTTC. The encoded protein is CSVDGALGLAGVIYNEQFF.

This clone was seen a single time. In DNA form, the CDR3 reads TGTGCCAGCAGCGTCGGGACTAGCGGGGCCTACAATGAGCAGTTCTTC. This gives the protein CASSVGTSGAYNEQFF. The chain is built from TRBV7-2 and TRBJ2-1, with 13 nucleotides matching TRBD2. Germline V gene lookup returns CDR1 SGHTA and CDR2 FQGNSA. J lost 2 bases, V lost 5 bases, and 3 bases had no gene match. The CDR3 is 16 amino acids.

The chain links TRBV6-2 or TRBV6-3 to TRBJ2-3; 11 positions agree with TRBD2. The V and J ends lost 4 bases and 4 bases, in that order; junction bases with no gene match: 4. This CDR3 region has 15 residues. Germline loops: CDR1 MNHEY, CDR2 SVGEGT. In DNA form, the CDR3 reads TGTGCCAGCAGTTTCACGGGACTAGCGGCAGATACGCAGTATTTT. Its protein is CASSFTGLAADTQYF.

The rearrangement joins TRBV24-1 to TRBJ2-3, with D tentatively TRBD2 (5 bases). The V gene lost 12 bases and the J gene lost 0 bases, with 12 bases spanning the gap. The germline V gene has CDR1 KGHDR and CDR2 SFDVKD. The CDR3 is made up of 13 amino acids. This chain's CDR3 is CAAGGESTDTQYF. The CDR3 nucleotides read TGTGCCGCGGGTGGGGAAAGCACAGATACGCAGTATTTT.

The sample holds a few counts of this clone. V is TRBV28 and J is TRBJ2-1; 9 bases match TRBD1. With V trimmed by 6 bases and J by 7 bases, 13 bases remained unmatched. Germline-derived CDR1 and CDR2 are MDHEN and SYDVKM. The CDR3 extends over 16 amino acids. The CDR3 protein is CASRQATGTGKNEQFF. The CDR3 DNA follows: TGTGCCAGCAGGCAAGCGACCGGGACAGGGAAAAATGAGCAGTTCTTC.

The V and J genes are TRBV10-2 and TRBJ2-7; tentative D call: TRBD1 (5 bases). The CDR3 is 15 amino acids. Germline V CDR1 and CDR2: WSHSY, SAAADI. Trimming pared 2 bases from V and 0 bases from J, leaving 11 bases between. The chain's CDR3 is CASSEGAFISYEQYF. The CDR3 coding sequence is TGCGCCAGCAGTGAGGGGGCTTTTATCTCCTACGAGCAGTACTTC.

This clone was found once. The V gene is TRBV5-1, the J gene TRBJ1-5; D remains ambiguous. CDR1 and CDR2 (germline): SGHRS, YFSETQ. This CDR3 has 15 residues. The ends were cut back, 0 bases at V and 2 bases at J, with 9 bases in the middle. CDR3 nucleotide sequence: TGCGCCAGCAGCTTGGATGCGGGTGGCAATCAGCCCCAGCATTTT. Protein product: CASSLDAGGNQPQHF.

The chain employs TRBV27 and TRBJ1-5; 9 bases match TRBD1. With V trimmed by 0 bases and J by 5 bases, 5 bases remained unmatched. Germline V gene sequence: CDR1 MNHEY, CDR2 SMNVEV (reference sequence). The CDR3 is made up of 16 amino acids. The CDR3 here is CASSLSRTGVDQPQHF. DNA of the CDR3: TGTGCCAGCAGTTTATCTCGGACAGGGGTGGATCAGCCCCAGCATTTT.